This T cell receptor (beta chain) appears in the sequencing data of a study of cytomegalovirus exposure and HLA in healthy donors. The CDR3 extends over 16 amino acids. Germline values: CDR1 MDHEN, CDR2 SYDVKM. As to this clone: Antigen: not known. A junction end diverges from the germline sequence, so it may reflect a read error.

Study results and caveats: In vitro experiments confirmed that a few CMV-associated chains were specific for CMV antigens. Rarity characterized most TCR sequences, yet some public TCRs appeared in many donors.

Profiling relied on immunoSEQ multiplex PCR, and the TCRdb table lists in-frame clones only, not all of them. The sample consists of approximately 160,000 clones, around nine tenths of them appearing once. The rearrangement uses TRBV28 and TRBJ2-1; TRBD2 matches 9 bases. The TCR comes from a woman aged 18-29 years in good health and CMV-seropositive. Specimen: PBMCs. The CDR3 DNA is TGTGCCAGCAGTGAGGGGGGAACCGGGACTAGCTTCGGGGCGGTCTTC. Its translation: CASSEGGTGTSFGAVF.